These 22 T cell receptor beta chains came from one sample sequenced in a study of OX40 agonist ivuxolimab in advanced cancers. Measured with immunoSEQ multiplex PCR; TCRdb has only the in-frame clones, and not every one. The sample has about 54,000 clones; around 89% are singletons. The specimen comprised CD4+ or CD8+ T cells sorted from blood, sampled in a trial of the OX40 agonist ivuxolimab. These receptor sequences come from an adult with an advanced solid tumor such as melanoma, head and neck, liver or kidney cancer.

This chain uses TRBV4-1 with TRBJ2-1; 12 nucleotides match TRBD2. Trimming cost V 4 bases and J 0 bases; bases outside gene matches: 4. CDR3 length: 17 residues. CDR1 and CDR2 from the germline V gene are MGHRA and YSYEKL. CDR3 sequence reads: CASSPGLAGSSYNEQFF. The DNA for the CDR3 is TGCGCCAGCAGCCCAGGACTAGCGGGGAGCTCCTACAATGAGCAGTTCTTC.

The rearrangement joins TRBV19 to TRBJ1-5; no reliable D call. Germline lookup yields CDR1 LNHDA and CDR2 SQIVND (reference sequence). V was pared by 5 bases and J by 0 bases, with 5 bases between. There are 13 residues in the CDR3. The CDR3 region is CASSLPSNQPQHF. CDR3 DNA: TGTGCCAGTAGTCTCCCTAGCAATCAGCCCCAGCATTTT.

The chain couples TRBV7-9 to TRBJ2-1; 8 nucleotides line up with TRBD2. The trim removed 5 bases at V and 9 bases at J, leaving 12 bases unmatched. There are 15 residues in the CDR3. Looked up from germline, CDR1 is SEHNR and CDR2 is FQNEAQ (reference sequence). CDR3 in DNA: TGTGCCAGCAGCCGAGGGCGGGAGGTTGTGGGTGAGCAGTTCTTC. Amino acids: CASSRGREVVGEQFF. The full variable domain, rest sourced from reference TRBV7-9 and TRBJ2-1, is DTGVSQNPRHKITKRGQNVTFRCDPISEHNRLYWYRQTLGQGPEFLTYFQNEAQLEKSRLLSDRFSAERPKGSFSTLEIQRTEQGDSAMYLCASSRGREVVGEQFFGPGTRLTVL.

The V and J genes are TRBV18 and TRBJ2-5, with D possibly being TRBD1 or TRBD2 (6 bases each). The germline V and J ends were trimmed by 3 bases and 1 base, with 18 bases remaining between them. Germline CDR1 and CDR2: KGHSH and LQKENI. CDR3 length: 17 amino acids. CDR3: CASSPRRGDPGQETQYF. The CDR3 nucleotides are TGTGCCAGCTCACCCCGAAGGGGGGACCCCGGCCAAGAGACCCAGTACTTC.

This CDR3 is CASSPLEGMNTEAFF. For the CDR3, the DNA is TGTGCCAGCAGCCCCCTGGAGGGCATGAACACTGAAGCTTTCTTT. This chain connects TRBV4-2 to TRBJ1-1; D is ambiguous. Trimming removed 4 bases from V and 0 bases from J, with 12 bases in between. The germline V gene encodes CDR1 LGHNA and CDR2 YNFKEQ. The CDR3 has 15 residues.

This clone came up a few times. The CDR3 DNA sequence: TGTGCCAGCAGTTTGGAAGGTCGGCATAGCAATCAGCCCCAGCATTTT. This encodes CASSLEGRHSNQPQHF. V usage is TRBV27 and J usage is TRBJ1-5; D remains unclear. The CDR3 has 16 amino acids. The V end lost 3 bases, the J end lost 0 bases, and 12 bases lay between the germline ends. Per the germline V gene, CDR1 is MNHEY and CDR2 is SMNVEV (reference sequence).

The chain uses TRBV30 and TRBJ1-3; tentative D call: TRBD1 (5 bases). The CDR3 is 12 amino acids. Germline lookup yields CDR1 GTSNPN and CDR2 SVGIG (reference sequence). The V gene lost 5 bases and the J gene lost 8 bases, with 13 bases spanning the gap. DNA of the CDR3: TGTGCCTGGGGCGGGGGTTTAGACACCATATATTTT. Protein sequence: CAWGGGLDTIYF.

This chain joins TRBV20-1 and TRBJ2-3, with D unresolved. Germline assignment: CDR1 DFQATT and CDR2 SNEGSKA (reference sequence). CDR3 length: 10 residues. With 5 bases removed from V and 5 bases from J, the gap between germline ends came to 5 bases. CDR3 in DNA: TGCAGTGCTGCGTTAGATACGCAGTATTTT. Translating it yields CSAALDTQYF.

The chain joins TRBV27 to TRBJ2-5; 7 nucleotides agree with TRBD2. CDR3 length: 14 residues. V trimming: 4 bases; J trimming: 2 bases; junction bases outside the gene matches: 4. Germline V gene lookup returns CDR1 MNHEY and CDR2 SMNVEV (reference sequence). The CDR3 sequence: CASSSLAVQETQYF. CDR3 in DNA: TGTGCCAGCAGTTCTCTAGCGGTGCAAGAGACCCAGTACTTC.

The chain couples TRBV4-1 to TRBJ1-2; a possible D gene is TRBD1 (5 bases). Trimming took off 4 bases at V and 2 bases at J, with 14 bases between the two ends. Germline lookup yields CDR1 MGHRA and CDR2 YSYEKL. There are 15 residues in the CDR3. CDR3 amino acids: CASSRMGGLNYGYTF. DNA for the CDR3: TGCGCCAGCAGCCGCATGGGGGGTTTGAACTATGGCTACACCTTC.

The V and J genes are TRBV5-1 and TRBJ1-2; the match to TRBD1 covers 7 bases. Germline V CDR1 and CDR2: SGHRS, YFSETQ. The CDR3 loop spans 15 amino acids. Trimming took 4 bases from V and 5 from J; bases not matched to a gene: 11. CDR3 bases: TGCGCCAGCAGCCCCGGCGGATCCAGGGGGTATGGCTACACCTTC. Its translation is CASSPGGSRGYGYTF.

The rearrangement links TRBV5-6 to TRBJ2-7; D is undetermined. Trimming shortened V by 0 bases and J by 0 bases, and 10 bases separated the two germline ends. Germline CDR1 and CDR2: SGHDT and YYEEEE. This CDR3 spans 15 amino acids. The CDR3 nucleotides read TGTGCCAGCAGCTTGGTTACGGAGAGCTCCTACGAGCAGTACTTC. Its translation is CASSLVTESSYEQYF.

This chain joins TRBV18 and TRBJ1-5, with D maybe TRBD1 (6 bases). This CDR3 spans 15 amino acids. Trimming left V 4 bases short and J 3 bases short, with 13 bases between. CDR1 and CDR2 (germline): KGHSH, LQKENI. The CDR3 DNA reads TGTGCCAGCTCACAACAGGGAGGTAACAATCAGCCCCAGCATTTT. Amino acids: CASSQQGGNNQPQHF.

This clone appeared a few times. The chain links TRBV19 to TRBJ2-7; no definite D call. This CDR3 is 14 amino acids long. Between the trimmed V and J ends, which lost 6 bases and 5 bases, there was a span of 17 bases. The germline gives CDR1 LNHDA, CDR2 SQIVND (reference sequence). In DNA form, the CDR3 reads TGTGCCAGTAGCCAAAGCCACACTGCGGACGAGCAGTACTTC. It yields the protein CASSQSHTADEQYF.

J is TRBJ2-1 and V is TRBV7-3; TRBD2 might be the D (6 bases). CDR3 size: 15 residues. V lost 5 bases and J 7 bases, leaving 18 bases between the germline ends. From germline, CDR1 is SGHTA and CDR2 FQGTGA. CDR3 DNA: TGTGCCAGCAGCCGGGGACCTCGGGGGAGGAATGAGCAGTTCTTC. This encodes CASSRGPRGRNEQFF.

The chain uses TRBV9 and TRBJ2-3; TRBD2 aligns across 11 bases. Trimming removed 4 bases from V and 0 bases from J; junction bases left unmatched: 4. CDR1 SGDLS and CDR2 YYNGEE come from the germline V gene. CDR3 length: 16 amino acids. In DNA form, the CDR3 reads TGTGCCAGCAGCAGCAGACTAGCGGGAAGCACAGATACGCAGTATTTT. This translates into CASSSRLAGSTDTQYF. Based on the CDR3 plus reference TRBV9 and TRBJ2-3, the full variable domain is DSGVTQTPKHLITATGQRVTLRCSPRSGDLSVYWYQQSLDQGLQFLIQYYNGEERAKGNILERFSAQQFPDLHSELNLSSLELGDSALYFCASSSRLAGSTDTQYFGPGTRLTVL.

This rearrangement joins TRBV7-9 to TRBJ2-1; D not resolved. Germline V gives CDR1 SEHNR, CDR2 FQNEAQ (reference sequence). V was clipped by 3 bases and J by 0 bases, with 12 bases between them. The CDR3 is 16 amino acids. CDR3 region: CASSFPPGGSYNEQFF. The CDR3 nucleotides are TGTGCCAGCAGCTTCCCACCGGGCGGCTCCTACAATGAGCAGTTCTTC. Full variable domain (outside the CDR3, taken from reference TRBV7-9 and TRBJ2-1): DTGVSQNPRHKITKRGQNVTFRCDPISEHNRLYWYRQTLGQGPEFLTYFQNEAQLEKSRLLSDRFSAERPKGSFSTLEIQRTEQGDSAMYLCASSFPPGGSYNEQFFGPGTRLTVL.

This chain joins TRBV6-1 and TRBJ1-2; D gene ambiguous. CDR1 MNHNS and CDR2 SASEGT come from the germline V gene. CDR3 length: 12 residues. V was trimmed by 6 bases and J by 2 bases, leaving 7 bases between them. CDR3 residues: CASSYRNYGYTF. The CDR3 coding sequence is TGTGCCAGCAGCTACAGAAACTATGGCTACACCTTC.

This rearrangement joins TRBV18 to TRBJ2-1; D is ambiguous. This CDR3 has 11 amino acids. V lost 3 bases and J 4 bases, leaving 1 base between the germline ends. Looked up from germline, CDR1 is KGHSH and CDR2 is LQKENI. The CDR3 coding sequence is TGTGCCAGCTCACCGTACAATGAGCAGTTCTTC. Its translation is CASSPYNEQFF.

The gene calls are TRBV5-6 and TRBJ1-3; perhaps TRBD1 as D (5 bases). Trimming removed 4 bases from V and 1 base from J, with 12 bases in between. Germline V gene lookup returns CDR1 SGHDT and CDR2 YYEEEE. The CDR3 has 15 amino acids. This chain's CDR3 is CASSPGGGSGNTIYF. The CDR3 DNA is TGTGCCAGCAGCCCGGGCGGGGGGTCTGGAAACACCATATATTTT.

The gene calls are TRBV6-6 and TRBJ2-5; 10 bases are shared with TRBD1. CDR3 length equals 14 residues. Germline CDR1 and CDR2: MNHNY and SVGAGI (reference sequence). V trimming: 5 bases; J trimming: 5 bases; junction bases outside the gene matches: 5. For the CDR3, the DNA is TGTGCCAGCAGTCCCAGACAGGGGGCTGAGACCCAGTACTTC. It encodes CASSPRQGAETQYF.

CDR3 region: CASRGGENQPQHF. CDR3 DNA: TGTGCCTCAAGAGGGGGCGAGAATCAGCCCCAGCATTTT. The V and J genes are TRBV30 and TRBJ1-5; 7 positions match TRBD1. Trimming removed 7 bases from V and 4 bases from J; junction bases left unmatched: 7. Per the germline V gene, CDR1 is GTSNPN and CDR2 is SVGIG (reference sequence). The CDR3 runs 13 residues.